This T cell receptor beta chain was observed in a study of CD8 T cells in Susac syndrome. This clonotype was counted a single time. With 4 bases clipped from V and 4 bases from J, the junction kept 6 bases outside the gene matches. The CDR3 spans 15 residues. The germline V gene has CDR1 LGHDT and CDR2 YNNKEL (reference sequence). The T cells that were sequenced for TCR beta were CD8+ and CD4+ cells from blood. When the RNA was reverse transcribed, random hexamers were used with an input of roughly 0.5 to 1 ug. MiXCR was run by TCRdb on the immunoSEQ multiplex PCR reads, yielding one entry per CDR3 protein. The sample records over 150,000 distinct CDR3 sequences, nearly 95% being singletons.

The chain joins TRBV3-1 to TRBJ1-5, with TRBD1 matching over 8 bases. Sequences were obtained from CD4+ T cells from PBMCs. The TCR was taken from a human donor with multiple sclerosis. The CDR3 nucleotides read TGTGCCAGCAGCCCCGACAGGGGACGGAATCAGCCCCAGCATTTT. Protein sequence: CASSPDRGRNQPQHF.